This T cell receptor (beta chain) was recorded in a study of blood T cell repertoires in COVID-19. Study details: Sources were T cells, B-cell-depleted T cells, or PBMCs; the material itself was cDNA or gDNA.

The age range of participants was about 18 to 100 years, with residence in roughly 25 US areas. The repertoire was sequenced with immunoSEQ multiplex PCR; TCRdb's copy has only in-frame clones and lacks some. The sample lists around 370,000 clones; more than 75% were seen once. The sequence was obtained from a woman under 30 who had recovered from COVID-19. Sample: PBMCs or T cells enriched from blood (not recorded which).

The CDR3 bases are TGTGCCAGTAGCATGACAGGGGTAGGTCAGCCCCAGCATTTT. It yields the protein CASSMTGVGQPQHF. The chain joins TRBV19 to TRBJ1-5, with TRBD1 matching over 8 bases. With V trimmed by 6 bases and J by 6 bases, 7 bases remained unmatched. Germline V CDR1 and CDR2: LNHDA, SQIVND (reference sequence). This CDR3 is 14 amino acids long.